A selection of T cell receptor beta chains follows, all from one sample in a study of blood T cell repertoires in COVID-19. Sequencing used immunoSEQ multiplex PCR; TCRdb keeps in-frame clones, though not all of them. The table has under 350,000 clones, approximately 90% seen once. The specimen sequenced was peripheral blood. These receptors came from a man aged 40-49 years with acute or convalescent COVID-19. CDR3s include the opening cysteine and the closing phenylalanine or tryptophan. The D gene is left open where the match is weak. For some rows the clone size is stated as once, few or many, or as a class when expanded; others skip it.

CDR3aa: CASSLYGTGGAGYTF
CDR3nt: TGTGCCAGCAGCCTCTACGGGACAGGGGGCGCCGGCTACACCTTC
v_gene: TRBV7-2
d_gene: TRBD1
j_gene: TRBJ1-2
abundance: .

CDR3aa: CSAQGGYEQYF
CDR3nt: TGCAGTGCCCAAGGAGGGTACGAGCAGTACTTC
v_gene: TRBV20-1
d_gene: .
j_gene: TRBJ2-7
abundance: .

CDR3aa: CASSPGGLSTGELFF
CDR3nt: TGTGCCAGCAGTCCCGGGGGGCTGAGCACCGGGGAGCTGTTTTTT
v_gene: TRBV11-3
d_gene: .
j_gene: TRBJ2-2
abundance: .

CDR3aa: CASSYSNPSYSNQPQHF
CDR3nt: TGTGCCAGCAGTTACTCGAACCCGTCCTATAGCAATCAGCCCCAGCATTTT
v_gene: TRBV6-2/TRBV6-3
d_gene: .
j_gene: TRBJ1-5
abundance: large

CDR3aa: CASSVGREGWTEAFF
CDR3nt: TGTGCCAGCAGCGTAGGCAGGGAAGGGTGGACTGAAGCTTTCTTT
v_gene: TRBV9
d_gene: .
j_gene: TRBJ1-1
abundance: .

CDR3aa: CASKREVDYTF
CDR3nt: TGTGCCAGCAAGAGGGAGGTTGACTACACCTTC
v_gene: TRBV2
d_gene: .
j_gene: TRBJ1-2
abundance: once

CDR3aa: CASSPRQGRTEAFF
CDR3nt: TGTGCCAGCAGCCCGCGACAGGGTCGGACTGAAGCTTTCTTT
v_gene: TRBV13
d_gene: TRBD1
j_gene: TRBJ1-1
abundance: .

CDR3aa: CASRPGQGLSGHYEQYF
CDR3nt: TGTGCCAGCAGGCCGGGACAGGGCCTATCGGGGCACTACGAGCAGTACTTC
v_gene: TRBV2
d_gene: TRBD1
j_gene: TRBJ2-7
abundance: .

CDR3aa: CASSLTTGAGYTF
CDR3nt: TGTGCCAGCAGCTTAACCACAGGGGCCGGCTACACCTTC
v_gene: TRBV7-2
d_gene: TRBD1
j_gene: TRBJ1-2
abundance: .

CDR3aa: CAIGGLDSNYGYTF
CDR3nt: TGTGCCATCGGGGGACTCGACAGTAACTATGGCTACACCTTC
v_gene: TRBV10-3
d_gene: .
j_gene: TRBJ1-2
abundance: .

CDR3aa: CASSLRGGGELFF
CDR3nt: TGTGCCAGCAGCTTACGAGGGGGCGGGGAGCTGTTTTTT
v_gene: TRBV7-6
d_gene: .
j_gene: TRBJ2-2
abundance: .

CDR3aa: CASDPGQGNEQFF
CDR3nt: TGTGCCAGCGATCCGGGACAGGGCAATGAGCAGTTCTTC
v_gene: TRBV6-6
d_gene: TRBD1
j_gene: TRBJ2-1
abundance: many

CDR3aa: CASSLFGGPDEQYF
CDR3nt: TGTGCCAGCAGCTTATTCGGAGGTCCTGACGAGCAGTACTTC
v_gene: TRBV7-9
d_gene: .
j_gene: TRBJ2-7
abundance: .

CDR3aa: CASSLRPAGVGDTQYF
CDR3nt: TGTGCCAGCAGCTTAAGGCCGGCAGGGGTTGGAGATACGCAGTATTTT
v_gene: TRBV13
d_gene: .
j_gene: TRBJ2-3
abundance: .

CDR3aa: CASSYPEDFYQPQHF
CDR3nt: TGTGCCAGCAGTTACCCCGAGGACTTCTATCAGCCCCAGCATTTT
v_gene: TRBV6-2/TRBV6-3
d_gene: .
j_gene: TRBJ1-5
abundance: .

CDR3aa: CASSLTNSPLHF
CDR3nt: TGTGCCAGCAGCTTGACAAATTCACCCCTCCACTTT
v_gene: TRBV7-9
d_gene: .
j_gene: TRBJ1-6
abundance: .

CDR3aa: CASKRGINTEAFF
CDR3nt: TGTGCCAGTAAAAGAGGGATCAACACTGAAGCTTTCTTT
v_gene: TRBV19
d_gene: .
j_gene: TRBJ1-1
abundance: .